The T cell receptor beta chain described here comes from a study of blood T cell repertoires in COVID-19. About the study: The analysed material was cDNA or gDNA that came from T cells, B-cell-depleted T cells, or PBMCs.

In the original processing: Reference gene primer amplification gave nucleated cell count estimates. The table came from immunoSEQ multiplex PCR; TCRdb's copy has only in-frame clones and leaves some out. The DNA gave D and trimming, while V, J and clone size come from that table. The sample yields roughly 55,000 clones, about four fifths seen once. Trimming removed 1 base from V and 3 bases from J, with 12 bases in between. The germline gives CDR1 SGHDN, CDR2 FVKESK. CDR3 length equals 15 residues. The sequence was obtained from an older woman with acute or convalescent COVID-19. Material: peripheral blood. This chain connects TRBV14 to TRBJ1-2, with D possibly TRBD1 on 5 matching bases. CDR3 amino acids: CASSQVDSYHYGYTF. DNA for the CDR3: TGTGCCAGCAGCCAAGTAGACAGTTACCACTATGGCTACACCTTC.